Listed below are T cell receptor beta chains from one sample, sequenced in a study of cytotoxic CD8 clonotypes in ibrutinib-treated CLL. Sequencing used immunoSEQ multiplex PCR; TCRdb keeps in-frame clones, though not all of them. In the table there are some 150,000 clones, 75% to 85% of which are singletons. The sample here was PBMCs, taken after 36 months of ibrutinib treatment. The receptors shown here come from a human donor with chronic lymphocytic leukemia. The CDR3 runs from the conserved cysteine through the conserved F or W. The D gene is left open where the match is weak. For some rows the clone size is stated as once, few or many, or as a class when expanded; others skip it.

j_gene	abundance	d_gene	v_gene	CDR3aa	CDR3nt
TRBJ2-7	many	.	TRBV18	CASSPVGYEQYF	TGTGCCAGCTCACCAGTAGGGTACGAGCAGTACTTC
TRBJ2-7	.	TRBD1	TRBV2	CAGRQGADEQYF	TGTGCCGGAAGACAGGGGGCGGACGAGCAGTACTTC
TRBJ2-7	.	TRBD2	TRBV6-6	CASGGRKYEQYF	TGTGCCAGCGGCGGGAGGAAGTACGAGCAGTACTTC
TRBJ2-7	.	.	TRBV7-6	CASSLGDEISYEQYF	TGTGCCAGCAGCTTAGGGGACGAAATCTCCTACGAGCAGTACTTC
TRBJ1-1	.	.	TRBV5-1	CASSFLGTNTEAFF	TGCGCCAGCAGCTTTCTGGGTACCAACACTGAAGCTTTCTTT
TRBJ2-6	.	.	TRBV6-4	CASSSTPGAGANVLTF	TGTGCCAGCAGCTCGACCCCAGGGGCTGGGGCCAACGTCCTGACTTTC
TRBJ1-1	.	.	TRBV5-1	CASRLAMNTEAFF	TGCGCCAGCAGATTGGCGATGAACACTGAAGCTTTCTTT
TRBJ2-3	.	TRBD2	TRBV5-8	CASSTGLAEGTDTQYF	TGTGCCAGCAGCACCGGACTAGCGGAAGGCACAGATACGCAGTATTTT
TRBJ1-1	once	TRBD1	TRBV7-3	CASSRQGEDTEAFF	TGTGCCAGCAGCCGACAGGGAGAGGACACTGAAGCTTTCTTT
TRBJ2-2	.	.	TRBV6-6	CASSYSGVGELFF	TGTGCCAGCAGTTATTCCGGGGTGGGGGAGCTGTTTTTT
TRBJ2-1	.	.	TRBV19	CASSRGSYNEQFF	TGTGCCAGTAGCAGGGGCTCCTACAATGAGCAGTTCTTC
TRBJ2-7	.	TRBD1	TRBV5-5	CASSLAHETGGYEQYF	TGTGCCAGCAGCTTGGCTCACGAGACAGGGGGCTACGAGCAGTACTTC
TRBJ2-5	.	.	TRBV5-6	CASSLAVSGVETQYF	TGTGCCAGCAGCTTGGCGGTGTCGGGGGTTGAGACCCAGTACTTC
TRBJ2-6	few	TRBD1	TRBV5-1	CASGLGRRQGVSSGANVLTF	TGCGCCAGCGGCCTAGGCCGTCGGCAGGGGGTATCCTCTGGGGCCAACGTCCTGACTTTC
TRBJ1-5	.	.	TRBV19	CASSWSAEQPQHF	TGTGCCAGTAGTTGGTCGGCGGAACAGCCCCAGCATTTT
TRBJ1-5	once	.	TRBV27	CASSLTRNQPQHF	TGTGCCAGCAGTTTGACAAGAAATCAGCCCCAGCATTTT
TRBJ2-1	.	TRBD1	TRBV15	CATSRDYRGPNNEQFF	TGTGCCACCAGCAGAGATTACAGGGGGCCCAACAATGAGCAGTTCTTC
TRBJ2-3	medium-sized	TRBD1	TRBV6-1	CASSEGARGTDTQYF	TGTGCCAGCAGTGAAGGGGCCAGGGGGACAGATACGCAGTATTTT
TRBJ2-1	few	TRBD1	TRBV27	CASSLMVGRQGEFF	TGTGCCAGCAGTTTAATGGTGGGGCGACAGGGTGAGTTCTTC
TRBJ1-4	.	TRBD1	TRBV25-1	CASTPGGTGGGSSEKLFF	TGTGCCAGCACCCCCGGGGGAACAGGGGGCGGATCAAGTGAAAAACTGTTTTTT
TRBJ1-6	.	.	TRBV6-5	CASSYVKDSPLHF	TGTGCCAGCAGTTACGTCAAGGATTCACCCCTCCACTTT
TRBJ1-1	.	TRBD1	TRBV9	CASSAGGLTEAFF	TGTGCCAGCAGCGCAGGGGGCCTCACTGAAGCTTTCTTT
TRBJ2-2	once	.	TRBV5-6	CASSLPGELFF	TGTGCCAGCAGCTTACCCGGGGAGCTGTTTTTT
TRBJ2-1	.	.	TRBV27	CASSLSAIGRRFF	TGTGCCAGCAGTTTATCAGCCATAGGGAGACGGTTCTTC
TRBJ2-7	.	TRBD1	TRBV30	CAWKLPGQGSYEQYF	TGTGCCTGGAAGCTTCCGGGACAGGGTTCGTACGAGCAGTACTTC
TRBJ1-6	.	.	TRBV10-1	CASRKGIDDSYYNSPLHF	TGCGCCAGCAGAAAGGGGATTGACGACAGCTACTATAATTCACCCCTCCACTTT
TRBJ2-1	.	TRBD2	TRBV12-5	CASGSSVGLAALGEQFF	TGTGCTAGTGGTTCCTCCGTGGGACTAGCGGCCCTCGGAGAGCAGTTCTTC
TRBJ2-1	.	TRBD2	TRBV18	CASSPQSGAGNEQFF	TGTGCCAGCTCACCCCAAAGCGGGGCCGGGAATGAGCAGTTCTTC
TRBJ1-4	.	.	TRBV29-1	CSVRVGGNEKLFF	TGCAGCGTTCGAGTCGGTGGAAATGAAAAACTGTTTTTT
TRBJ2-7	.	.	TRBV27	CASSLRLQNSYEQYF	TGTGCCAGCAGTTTGCGACTTCAAAACTCCTACGAGCAGTACTTC
TRBJ2-1	.	TRBD1	TRBV28	CASSQQGVRYNEQFF	TGTGCCAGCAGTCAACAGGGGGTAAGGTACAATGAGCAGTTCTTC
TRBJ1-4	.	TRBD1	TRBV7-9	CASSEQGATNEKLFF	TGTGCCAGCAGCGAGCAGGGGGCGACTAATGAAAAACTGTTTTTT
TRBJ1-4	.	.	TRBV5-6	CASSLKATNEKLFF	TGTGCCAGCAGCTTGAAGGCAACTAATGAAAAACTGTTTTTT
TRBJ2-7	.	TRBD1	TRBV29-1	CSVGQGAGEQYF	TGCAGCGTTGGACAGGGGGCTGGCGAGCAGTACTTC
TRBJ1-4	once	.	TRBV29-1	CSVTHSGLIEKLFF	TGCAGCGTAACACACAGTGGCCTAATAGAAAAACTGTTTTTT
TRBJ2-1	.	TRBD2	TRBV7-9	CASSRRDYYNEQFF	TGTGCCAGCAGCCGGCGGGACTACTATAATGAGCAGTTCTTC